One sample yielded the 21 T cell receptor beta chains listed below, sequenced in a study of T cells in Graves' hyperthyroidism and ophthalmopathy. RNA transcripts provided the source from which TCR beta CDR3 regions were amplified. First-round RT-PCR of the TCR CDR3 relied on the HTBI primer set. TCRdb re-called the multiplex PCR reads with MiXCR, one entry per CDR3 protein. The repertoire holds nearly 600,000 distinct CDR3 sequences, with approximately 14% as singletons. Source material: blood. Receptors originate from a woman aged 25 to 45 with Graves' hyperthyroidism that later progressed to Graves' ophthalmopathy.

This clonotype was recorded a few times. The chain couples TRBV19 to TRBJ1-3, with 7 bases aligning to TRBD1. Germline V CDR1 and CDR2: LNHDA, SQIVND (reference sequence). The ends lost 7 bases at V and 4 bases at J; junction bases unmatched: 7. The CDR3 sequence is 14 residues long. The CDR3 bases are TGTGCCAGTACGACGGACAGGATAGGAAACACCATATATTTT. The encoded protein is CASTTDRIGNTIYF. Full variable domain (missing parts from reference TRBV19 and TRBJ1-3): DGGITQSPKYLFRKEGQNVTLSCEQNLNHDAMYWYRQDPGQGLRLIYYSQIVNDFQKGDIAEGYSVSREKKESFPLTVTSAQKNPTAFYLCASTTDRIGNTIYFGEGSWLTVV.

The CDR3 DNA sequence: TGTGCCAGCAGCCAGTCTAGCGGCAGAGAGATGGCGGCCAACAATGAGCAGTTCTTC. Amino acids: CASSQSSGREMAANNEQFF. The V call is TRBV3-1, the J call TRBJ2-1; 7 bases match TRBD2. The CDR3 runs 19 residues. Germline lookup yields CDR1 LGHDT and CDR2 YNNKEL (reference sequence). J gave up 5 bases and V 3 bases, and 19 bases lay outside the gene matches.

This clonotype has at least ten counts. Here the CDR3 reads CASSSGPWETQYF. CDR3 DNA: TGTGCCAGTAGTTCCGGGCCCTGGGAGACCCAGTACTTC. This chain connects TRBV19 to TRBJ2-5; D unresolved. The CDR3 loop spans 13 amino acids. The V gene lost 5 bases and the J gene lost 5 bases, with 12 bases spanning the gap. CDR1 and CDR2 from the germline V gene are LNHDA and SQIVND (reference sequence).

This clonotype was observed a handful of times. The rearrangement links TRBV7-9 to TRBJ2-1; perhaps D is TRBD1 or TRBD2 (5 bases each). Germline CDR1 SEHNR, CDR2 FQNEAQ (reference sequence). The ends were cut back, 5 bases at V and 5 bases at J, with 13 bases in the middle. The CDR3 totals 14 residues. Written as DNA, the CDR3 is TGTGCCAGCAGCCGAGGGGCAGGGCACAATGAGCAGTTCTTC. Its protein product is CASSRGAGHNEQFF.

This clonotype was seen many times. The rearrangement uses TRBV2 and TRBJ2-7; no reliable D call. Trimming took 6 bases from V and 2 from J, leaving 17 bases between them. Germline CDR1 and CDR2: SNHLY and FYNNEI. The CDR3 runs 15 residues. CDR3 bases: TGTGCCAGCAGGAAACTAAGTGGCGGACCCTACGAGCAGTACTTC. Translated, it gives CASRKLSGGPYEQYF.

This clonotype has more than one count but fewer than ten. In DNA form, the CDR3 reads TGTGCCAGTAAAGGGTCGGGATGGACCTATGGCTACACCTTC. Amino acids: CASKGSGWTYGYTF. This rearrangement joins TRBV19 to TRBJ1-2; D is ambiguous. Germline values: CDR1 LNHDA, CDR2 SQIVND (reference sequence). This CDR3 region has 14 residues. Trimming pared 7 bases from V and 4 bases from J, leaving 16 bases between.

This clonotype has only a few counts. J is TRBJ2-3 and V is TRBV12-5; 14 nucleotides agree with TRBD2. The length of the CDR3 is 16 residues. V was pared by 7 bases and J by 4 bases, with 7 bases of the junction left unmatched. CDR1 LGHNT and CDR2 FRNRAP come from the germline V gene. CDR3 protein: CASASEGLAGADTQYF. CDR3 bases: TGTGCTAGTGCTTCCGAGGGACTAGCGGGAGCAGATACGCAGTATTTT.

This clonotype was detected many times. The chain joins TRBV18 to TRBJ2-7; the match to TRBD1 covers 8 bases. The trim removed 6 bases at V and 0 bases at J, leaving 7 bases unmatched. Germline V gene lookup returns CDR1 KGHSH and CDR2 LQKENI. The CDR3 totals 15 residues. The CDR3 sequence: CASSDGQGSSYEQYF. In DNA form, the CDR3 reads TGTGCCAGCTCGGACGGACAGGGAAGCTCCTACGAGCAGTACTTC.

V is TRBV29-1 and J is TRBJ2-7, with no clear D. Trimming left V 6 bases short and J 6 bases short, with 18 bases between. This CDR3 comprises 13 residues. Germline loops: CDR1 SQVTM, CDR2 ANQGSEA. In DNA, the CDR3 is TGCAGCGTACAATACCGGGCCGACGGCGAGCAGTACTTC. Translation: CSVQYRADGEQYF.

This clonotype was recorded a few times. This may be a read error: a much more frequent sequence differs by one nucleotide. The chain has TRBV18 and TRBJ2-5; possible D gene TRBD1, 6 bases. The CDR3 has 15 residues. CDR1 and CDR2 (germline): KGHSH, LQKENI. The CDR3 nucleotides read TGTGCCAGATCACCATTGGCAGGGGAGACGGAGACCCAGTACTTC. Its translation: CARSPLAGETETQYF.

This clonotype occurred many times. The chain uses TRBV2 and TRBJ1-2; possibly TRBD1 for D (6 bases). The CDR3 loop spans 15 amino acids. V shed 2 bases and J shed 6 bases, with 16 bases lying between them. The germline V gene encodes CDR1 SNHLY and CDR2 FYNNEI. For the CDR3, the DNA is TGTGCCAGCAGTGAAACCCTTCGTGGACAGAATGGCTACACCTTC. Translated: CASSETLRGQNGYTF. The whole variable domain, filled in from reference TRBV2 and TRBJ1-2, reads EPEVTQTPSHQVTQMGQEVILRCVPISNHLYFYWYRQILGQKVEFLVSFYNNEISEKSEIFDDQFSVERPDGSNFTLKIRSTKLEDSAMYFCASSETLRGQNGYTFGSGTRLTVV.

There are many counts of this clonotype. The CDR3 sequence is CASSVQGSGLDTGELFF. The CDR3 DNA reads TGTGCCAGCAGCGTACAAGGGAGCGGCCTTGACACCGGGGAGCTGTTTTTT. V and J are TRBV9 and TRBJ2-2, with D possibly being TRBD2 (5 bases). The germline V and J ends were trimmed by 1 base and 3 bases, with 16 bases remaining between them. Germline values: CDR1 SGDLS, CDR2 YYNGEE. There are 17 residues in the CDR3.

The sample holds many counts of this clonotype. The rearrangement joins TRBV12-3 or TRBV12-4 to TRBJ2-1; 8 bases agree with TRBD1. There are 15 residues in the CDR3. Trimming removed 6 bases from V and 0 bases from J; junction bases left unmatched: 4. CDR3 in DNA: TGTGCCAGCAGCACGACAGGGGTCTCCTACAATGAGCAGTTCTTC. Translating gives CASSTTGVSYNEQFF.

This clonotype was picked up many times. The chain combines TRBV2 with TRBJ2-7; 9 nucleotides line up with TRBD2. With 6 bases clipped from V and 5 bases from J, the junction kept 23 bases outside the gene matches. This CDR3 has 19 amino acids. CDR1 is SNHLY and CDR2 is FYNNEI in the germline V gene. The CDR3 region is CASSNLGLLAGQSGDEQYF. In nucleotides, the CDR3 is TGTGCCAGCAGCAACCTCGGTCTCCTAGCGGGGCAGAGTGGGGACGAGCAGTACTTC.

This clonotype has a count of ten or more. V and J are TRBV7-2 and TRBJ1-5; D not certain. Germline lookup yields CDR1 SGHTA and CDR2 FQGNSA. Trimming took off 0 bases at V and 5 bases at J, with 11 bases between the two ends. The CDR3 spans 15 residues. The CDR3: CASSLAQERDQPQHF. CDR3 DNA sequence: TGTGCCAGCAGCTTAGCGCAAGAGAGGGATCAGCCCCAGCATTTT.

This clonotype has ten or more counts. This rearrangement joins TRBV11-1 to TRBJ2-7; 10 bases align to TRBD1. Germline V gene data show CDR1 as SGHAT and CDR2 as FQDESV (reference sequence). The J segment lost 2 bases and the V segment lost 1 base, leaving 8 bases of the junction unmatched. CDR3 size: 17 residues. This chain's CDR3 is CASSLGPGGTGAYEQYF. CDR3 sequence (DNA): TGTGCCAGCAGCTTAGGTCCCGGTGGGACAGGGGCCTACGAGCAGTACTTC.

This clonotype was observed many times. V and J are TRBV27 and TRBJ2-1; D possibly corresponds to TRBD1 (5 bases). Germline lookup yields CDR1 MNHEY and CDR2 SMNVEV (reference sequence). The CDR3 spans 14 residues. V lost 4 bases and J lost 6, with 13 bases in between. In nucleotides, the CDR3 is TGTGCCAGCAGTTCCCTGGGGCCGGGCAATGAGCAGTTCTTC. Translating gives CASSSLGPGNEQFF.

There are a few counts of this clonotype. The CDR3 here is CAWTTGQGKNEAFF. In DNA, the CDR3 is TGTGCCTGGACCACGGGACAGGGAAAGAATGAAGCTTTCTTT. V gene TRBV30 combines with J gene TRBJ1-1; TRBD1 matches at 9 bases. CDR1 and CDR2 (germline): GTSNPN, SVGIG (reference sequence). Unmatched junction bases numbered 10, after V lost 4 bases and J lost 7 bases. This CDR3 region has 14 residues.

Many counts were recorded for this clonotype. CDR3 protein: CASTPGLAEVTDTQYF. Here the CDR3 DNA reads TGTGCCAGCACCCCCGGACTAGCGGAAGTCACAGATACGCAGTATTTT. The rearrangement links TRBV28 to TRBJ2-3, with TRBD2 identical over 10 bases. With 7 bases clipped from V and 2 bases from J, the junction kept 9 bases outside the gene matches. Looked up from germline, CDR1 is MDHEN and CDR2 is SYDVKM. The CDR3 has 16 amino acids. The full variable domain, completed using reference TRBV28 and TRBJ2-3, is DVKVTQSSRYLVKRTGEKVFLECVQDMDHENMFWYRQDPGLGLRLIYFSYDVKMKEKGDIPEGYSVSREKKERFSLILESASTNQTSMYLCASTPGLAEVTDTQYFGPGTRLTVL.

The chain has TRBV12-3 or TRBV12-4 and TRBJ1-5; possibly TRBD1 for D (5 bases). CDR3 length equals 15 residues. V was shortened by 4 bases and J by 3 bases, with 13 bases between the two germline ends. The CDR3 spells CASSSARGTNQPQHF. CDR3 in DNA: TGTGCCAGCAGTTCCGCCCGGGGCACCAATCAGCCCCAGCATTTT.

This clonotype came up many times. The chain recombines TRBV27 with TRBJ2-7, with D perhaps TRBD1 (5 bases). CDR1 is MNHEY and CDR2 is SMNVEV in the germline V gene (reference sequence). CDR3 size: 13 residues. V shed 5 bases and J shed 6 bases, with 14 bases lying between them. CDR3 protein: CASSPTHQGEQYF. For the CDR3, the DNA is TGTGCCAGCAGTCCCACCCACCAGGGCGAGCAGTACTTC.